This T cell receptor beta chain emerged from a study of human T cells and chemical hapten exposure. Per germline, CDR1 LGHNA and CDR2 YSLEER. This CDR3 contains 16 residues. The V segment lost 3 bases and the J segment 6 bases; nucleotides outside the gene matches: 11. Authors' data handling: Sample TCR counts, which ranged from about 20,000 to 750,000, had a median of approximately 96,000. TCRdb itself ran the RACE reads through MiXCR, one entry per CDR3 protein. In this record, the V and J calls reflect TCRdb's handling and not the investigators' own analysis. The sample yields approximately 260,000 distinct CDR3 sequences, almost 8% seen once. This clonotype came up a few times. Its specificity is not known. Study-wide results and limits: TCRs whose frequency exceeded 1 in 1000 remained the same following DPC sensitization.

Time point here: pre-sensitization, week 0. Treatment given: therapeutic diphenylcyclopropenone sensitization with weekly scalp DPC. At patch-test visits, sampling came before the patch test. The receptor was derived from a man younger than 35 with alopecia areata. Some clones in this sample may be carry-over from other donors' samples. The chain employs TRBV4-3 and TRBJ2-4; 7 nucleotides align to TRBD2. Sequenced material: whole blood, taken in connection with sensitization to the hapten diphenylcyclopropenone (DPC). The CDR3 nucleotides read TGCGCCAGCAGCCACGCCCAGACAGCGGGGCCAAACATTCAGTACTTC. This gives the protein CASSHAQTAGPNIQYF.